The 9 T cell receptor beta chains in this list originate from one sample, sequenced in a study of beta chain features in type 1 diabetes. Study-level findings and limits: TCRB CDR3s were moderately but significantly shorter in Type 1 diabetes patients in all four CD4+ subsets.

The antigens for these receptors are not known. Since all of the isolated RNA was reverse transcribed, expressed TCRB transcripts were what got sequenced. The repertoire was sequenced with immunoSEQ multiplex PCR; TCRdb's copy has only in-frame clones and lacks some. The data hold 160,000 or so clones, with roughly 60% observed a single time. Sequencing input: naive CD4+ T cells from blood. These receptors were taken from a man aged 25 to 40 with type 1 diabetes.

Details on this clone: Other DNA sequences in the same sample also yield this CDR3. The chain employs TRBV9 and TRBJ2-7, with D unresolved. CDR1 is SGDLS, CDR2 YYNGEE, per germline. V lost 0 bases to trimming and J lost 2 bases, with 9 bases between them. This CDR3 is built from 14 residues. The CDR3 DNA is TGTGCCAGCAGCGTAGGTCCGGTTACCTACGAGCAGTACTTC. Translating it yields CASSVGPVTYEQYF.

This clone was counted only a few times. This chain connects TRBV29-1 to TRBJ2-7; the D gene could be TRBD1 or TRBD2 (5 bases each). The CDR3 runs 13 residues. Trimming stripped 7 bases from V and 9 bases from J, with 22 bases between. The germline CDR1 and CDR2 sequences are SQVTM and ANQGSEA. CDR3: CSAAEGPRGWQYF. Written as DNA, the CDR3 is TGCAGCGCCGCCGAGGGACCGCGCGGATGGCAGTACTTC.

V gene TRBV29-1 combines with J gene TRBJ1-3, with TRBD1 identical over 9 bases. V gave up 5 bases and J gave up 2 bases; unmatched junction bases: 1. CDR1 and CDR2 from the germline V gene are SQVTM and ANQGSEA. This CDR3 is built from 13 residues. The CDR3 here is CSVRTGAGNTIYF. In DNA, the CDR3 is TGCAGCGTTCGGACAGGGGCTGGAAACACCATATATTTT. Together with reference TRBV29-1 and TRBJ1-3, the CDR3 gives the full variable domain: SAVISQKPSRDICQRGTSLTIQCQVDSQVTMMFWYRQQPGQSLTLIATANQGSEATYESGFVIDKFPISRPNLTFSTLTVSNMSPEDSSIYLCSVRTGAGNTIYFGEGSWLTVV.

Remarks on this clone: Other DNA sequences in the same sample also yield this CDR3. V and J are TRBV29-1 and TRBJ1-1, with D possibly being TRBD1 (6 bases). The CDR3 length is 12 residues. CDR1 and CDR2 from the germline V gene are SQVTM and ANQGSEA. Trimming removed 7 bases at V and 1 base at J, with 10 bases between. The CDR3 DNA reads TGCAGCGGAGGGACACCGAACACTGAAGCTTTCTTT. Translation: CSGGTPNTEAFF.

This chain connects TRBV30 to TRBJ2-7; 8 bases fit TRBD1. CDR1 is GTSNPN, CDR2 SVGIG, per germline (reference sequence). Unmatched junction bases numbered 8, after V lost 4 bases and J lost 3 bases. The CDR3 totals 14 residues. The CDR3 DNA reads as TGTGCCTGGACTCCTGGGACAGGTAGCTACGAGCAGTACTTC. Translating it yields CAWTPGTGSYEQYF.

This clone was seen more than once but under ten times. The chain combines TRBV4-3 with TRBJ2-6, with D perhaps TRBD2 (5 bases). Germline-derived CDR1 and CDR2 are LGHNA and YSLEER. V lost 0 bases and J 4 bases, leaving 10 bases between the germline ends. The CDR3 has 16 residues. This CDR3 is CASSQDLGVGANVLTF. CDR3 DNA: TGCGCCAGCAGCCAAGATCTCGGGGTAGGGGCCAACGTCCTGACTTTC.

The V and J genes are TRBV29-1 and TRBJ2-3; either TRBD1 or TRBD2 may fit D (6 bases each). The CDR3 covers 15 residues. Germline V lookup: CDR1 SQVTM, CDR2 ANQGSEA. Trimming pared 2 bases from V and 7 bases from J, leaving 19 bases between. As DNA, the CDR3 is TGCAGCGTTGAACTAAGTTTCGGGGGCCGCAATACGCAGTATTTT. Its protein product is CSVELSFGGRNTQYF.

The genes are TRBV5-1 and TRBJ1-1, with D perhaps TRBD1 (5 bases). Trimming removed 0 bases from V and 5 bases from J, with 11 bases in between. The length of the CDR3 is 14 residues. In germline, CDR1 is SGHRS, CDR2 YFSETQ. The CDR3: CASSLGRAGTEAFF. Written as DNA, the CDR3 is TGCGCCAGCAGCTTGGGAAGGGCAGGGACTGAAGCTTTCTTT. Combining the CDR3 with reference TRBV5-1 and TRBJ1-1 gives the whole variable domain KAGVTQTPRYLIKTRGQQVTLSCSPISGHRSVSWYQQTPGQGLQFLFEYFSETQRNKGNFPGRFSGRQFSNSRSEMNVSTLELGDSALYLCASSLGRAGTEAFFGQGTRLTVV.

The CDR3, as DNA: TGTGCCAGCACCGAACAAGGGTACGAGCAGTACTTC. It encodes CASTEQGYEQYF. The genes are TRBV25-1 and TRBJ2-7; D is unresolved. Trimming pared 7 bases from V and 4 bases from J, leaving 11 bases between. This CDR3 is built from 12 residues. CDR1 MGHDK and CDR2 SYGVNS come from the germline V gene.